These 13 T cell receptor beta chains came from one sample sequenced in a study of cytomegalovirus exposure and HLA in healthy donors. The PCR used 60 Vbeta and 13 Jbeta primers. Here immunoSEQ multiplex PCR was the method, and the copy in TCRdb shows in-frame clones only, minus some. The sample shows fewer than 200,000 clones, roughly 13% of them seen only once. The sample was PBMCs. Source of these receptors: a man aged 50-59 years in good health and CMV-seropositive.

The V gene is TRBV13, the J gene TRBJ2-7; 10 bases match TRBD1. The CDR3 extends over 14 amino acids. Germline V gene lookup returns CDR1 PRHDT and CDR2 FYEKMQ (reference sequence). V dropped 3 bases and J dropped 4; count of bases not matched to a gene: 3. Written as DNA, the CDR3 is TGTGCCAGCAGCTTCCGGGACAGGGGTTACGAGCAGTACTTC. Translating gives CASSFRDRGYEQYF.

Concerning this clone itself: At one end, the junction sequence differs from germline, possibly due to a read error. The chain is built from TRBV29-1 and TRBJ2-5; D may be TRBD2 (6 bases). Germline V gives CDR1 SQVTM, CDR2 ANQGSEA. This CDR3 contains 15 residues. This chain's CDR3 is CSVEPGQGREENQYF. The CDR3, as DNA: TGCAGCGTTGAACCAGGACAAGGGCGGGAAGAGAACCAGTACTTC. Together with reference TRBV29-1 and TRBJ2-5, the CDR3 gives the full variable domain: SAVISQKPSRDICQRGTSLTIQCQVDSQVTMMFWYRQQPGQSLTLIATANQGSEATYESGFVIDKFPISRPNLTFSTLTVSNMSPEDSSIYLCSVEPGQGREENQYFGPGTRLLVL.

The rearrangement links TRBV21-1 to TRBJ2-7; the table's D call, TRBD2, has no DNA check behind it. TRBV21-1 is noted as a pseudogene. CDR3 length: 13 residues. The CDR3: CASSSPWGDEQYV. CDR3 in DNA: TGTGCCAGCAGCAGCCCTTGGGGGGACGAGCAGTACGTC.

V is TRBV30 and J is TRBJ1-4, with a weak D call TRBD1 (5 bases). Trimming took 2 bases from V and 8 from J, leaving 18 bases between them. The germline gives CDR1 GTSNPN, CDR2 SVGIG (reference sequence). This CDR3 spans 15 amino acids. The CDR3 spells CAWSFLPKGEEKLFF. For the CDR3, the DNA is TGTGCCTGGAGTTTCCTACCCAAAGGGGAAGAAAAACTGTTTTTT. The full variable domain, its missing parts supplied by reference TRBV30 and TRBJ1-4, is SQTIHQWPATLVQPVGSPLSLECTVEGTSNPNLYWYRQAAGRGLQLLFYSVGIGQISSEVPQNLSASRPQDRQFILSSKKLLLSDSGFYLCAWSFLPKGEEKLFFGSGTQLSVL.

In its sample, this clone was seen a few times. The V and J genes are TRBV7-2 and TRBJ1-5; perhaps TRBD1 as D (6 bases). Between the trimmed V and J ends, which lost 7 bases and 2 bases, there was a span of 12 bases. Germline V gene data show CDR1 as SGHTA and CDR2 as FQGNSA. The CDR3 loop spans 14 amino acids. The CDR3 coding sequence is TGTGCCAGCAACCAACAGGGTGGCAATCAGCCCCAGCATTTT. It is translated as CASNQQGGNQPQHF.

The chain combines TRBV27 with TRBJ2-3; 9 positions agree with TRBD1. Losses at the gene ends were 6 bases for V and 2 bases for J; bases not matched to a gene: 3. Germline values: CDR1 MNHEY, CDR2 SMNVEV (reference sequence). CDR3 length: 14 amino acids. The CDR3 DNA reads TGTGCCAGCAGATCACAGGGGGCCACAGATACGCAGTATTTT. This sequence encodes CASRSQGATDTQYF.

This clone occurred many times. This sequence joins TRBV2 and TRBJ2-3, with D possibly matching TRBD2 (5 bases). V lost 2 bases and J 0 bases, leaving 12 bases between the germline ends. The CDR3 length is 16 residues. The germline CDR1 and CDR2 sequences are SNHLY and FYNNEI. The CDR3 reads CASSEPYGVSTDTQYF. Written as DNA, the CDR3 is TGTGCCAGCAGTGAACCTTACGGGGTTAGCACAGATACGCAGTATTTT.

This clone was picked up a small number of times. The rearrangement joins TRBV30 to TRBJ1-3, with a weak D call TRBD1 (5 bases). The CDR3 loop spans 13 amino acids. Trimming removed 4 bases at V and 2 bases at J, with 9 bases between. The germline CDR1 and CDR2 sequences are GTSNPN and SVGIG (reference sequence). CDR3 sequence reads: CAWNRRAGNTIYF. In DNA form, the CDR3 reads TGTGCCTGGAACCGCAGGGCTGGAAACACCATATATTTT.

This clone was counted a few times. The gene calls are TRBV5-6 and TRBJ2-5; the match to TRBD1 covers 7 bases. Trimming removed 4 bases from V and 2 bases from J; junction bases left unmatched: 2. CDR3 length: 13 residues. Germline loops: CDR1 SGHDT, CDR2 YYEEEE. CDR3 sequence: CASSVGQQETQYF. The CDR3 region has the DNA TGTGCCAGCAGCGTGGGACAGCAAGAGACCCAGTACTTC.

V usage is TRBV7-2 and J usage is TRBJ1-1; no clear D. This CDR3 comprises 13 residues. Per the germline V gene, CDR1 is SGHTA and CDR2 is FQGNSA. V gave up 1 base and J gave up 1 base, with 4 bases separating them. The CDR3 is CASSLVENTEAFF. In DNA form, the CDR3 reads TGTGCCAGCAGCTTAGTAGAGAACACTGAAGCTTTCTTT.

This clone was seen a few times. The V and J genes are TRBV11-3 and TRBJ2-7; TRBD2 is a possible D gene (6 bases). The CDR3 consists of 17 residues. Germline CDR1 SGHNT, CDR2 YENEEA. V was shortened by 5 bases and J by 0 bases, with 20 bases between the two germline ends. CDR3 nucleotides: TGTGCCAGCAGCCCTAGAGCTTCCGTGGGACTCTCCTACGAGCAGTACTTC. Translating it yields CASSPRASVGLSYEQYF.

With respect to this clone: The sample contains more than one DNA sequence encoding this CDR3. CDR3 nucleotide sequence: TGTGCCAGCAAAGTGGGGACTAGACTCACAGATACGCAGTATTTT. Its translation: CASKVGTRLTDTQYF. The chain uses TRBV5-6 and TRBJ2-3; the match to TRBD2 covers 8 bases. The CDR3 is 15 residues long. The V gene end was trimmed by 6 bases and the J gene end by 2 bases; junction bases not matched to a gene: 8. The germline V gene encodes CDR1 SGHDT and CDR2 YYEEEE.

A word on this clone: Other DNA sequences of this sample code for an identical CDR3. V usage is TRBV5-1 and J usage is TRBJ2-2; D remains ambiguous. Germline values: CDR1 SGHRS, CDR2 YFSETQ. There are 13 residues in the CDR3. V gave up 0 bases and J gave up 5 bases, with 5 bases separating them. Here the CDR3 reads CASSLERTGELFF. CDR3 DNA: TGCGCCAGCAGCTTGGAGAGAACCGGGGAGCTGTTTTTT.